The 21 T cell receptor beta chains given below trace back to one sample, sequenced in a study of response to subunit inactivated influenza vaccine. MiXCR, run by TCRdb on the RT-PCR reads, gives a single entry per CDR3 protein. The sample records roughly 500,000 distinct CDR3 sequences, under 25% being singletons. Separately, the same data were catalogued under a study of T cells expressing NK-cell markers. Turning to that study: With UMIs, 5'RACE template switching was used to make TCR beta cDNA.

The sample here was CD4+ T cells sorted from PBMCs, taken 11 to 12 days after vaccination. The origin of the receptors is a man aged 50-60 years who received an inactivated influenza vaccine.

This clonotype appeared a few times. The rearrangement uses TRBV7-2 and TRBJ2-3, with 8 bases that match TRBD1. The J segment lost 4 bases and the V segment lost 4 bases, leaving 10 bases of the junction unmatched. Germline V gene data show CDR1 as SGHTA and CDR2 as FQGNSA. This CDR3 is 16 amino acids long. CDR3: CASSSPAGGPPDTQYF. The CDR3 bases are TGTGCCAGCAGCTCCCCGGCAGGGGGCCCCCCAGATACGCAGTATTTT.

V and J are TRBV27 and TRBJ2-7; D possibly corresponds to TRBD1 (6 bases). The germline V gene encodes CDR1 MNHEY and CDR2 SMNVEV (reference sequence). This CDR3 is 17 amino acids long. Trimming pared 5 bases from V and 1 base from J, leaving 21 bases between. CDR3 sequence: CASSRYLHDRSSYEQYF. CDR3 in DNA: TGTGCCAGCAGTCGTTATCTTCACGACAGGAGTTCCTACGAGCAGTACTTC.

This chain joins TRBV3-1 and TRBJ1-1; 10 nucleotides agree with TRBD1. The CDR3 extends over 15 amino acids. V was pared by 1 base and J by 5 bases, with 4 bases of the junction left unmatched. Germline V CDR1 and CDR2: LGHDT, YNNKEL (reference sequence). This CDR3 is CASSQAGTGATEAFF. In DNA form, the CDR3 reads TGTGCCAGCAGCCAAGCTGGGACAGGGGCGACTGAAGCTTTCTTT.

This chain joins TRBV28 and TRBJ2-3, with 9 nucleotides matching TRBD2. Germline V gene sequence: CDR1 MDHEN, CDR2 SYDVKM. This CDR3 has 15 amino acids. The V gene end was trimmed by 4 bases and the J gene end by 3 bases; junction bases not matched to a gene: 5. In DNA form, the CDR3 reads TGTGCCAGCAGTTCGGGACTAGCCCCTACAGATACGCAGTATTTT. Its translation is CASSSGLAPTDTQYF.

This clonotype occurred a few times. The rearrangement joins TRBV27 to TRBJ1-1; D remains ambiguous. The CDR3 spans 12 residues. Germline CDR1 MNHEY, CDR2 SMNVEV (reference sequence). V was clipped by 6 bases and J by 9 bases, with 14 bases between them. This chain's CDR3 is CASRIGPGQAFF. CDR3 sequence (DNA): TGTGCCAGCAGAATTGGCCCGGGTCAAGCTTTCTTT.

The V gene is TRBV28, the J gene TRBJ2-2; the D gene is possibly TRBD1 (6 bases). V lost 6 bases and J lost 2, with 13 bases in between. Per germline, CDR1 MDHEN and CDR2 SYDVKM. There are 15 residues in the CDR3. The CDR3 here is CASSKGTPNTGELFF. The CDR3 DNA reads TGTGCCAGCAGCAAAGGGACACCAAACACCGGGGAGCTGTTTTTT.

This clonotype was counted between two and nine times. The V call is TRBV27, the J call TRBJ2-7, with D unresolved. The germline V and J ends were trimmed by 7 bases and 0 bases, with 10 bases remaining between them. Germline assignment: CDR1 MNHEY and CDR2 SMNVEV (reference sequence). This CDR3 is built from 13 residues. CDR3 nucleotide sequence: TGTGCCAGCAAAAGCTCCTACTCCTACGAGCAGTACTTC. Its translation: CASKSSYSYEQYF.

In its sample, this clonotype was seen a few times. This chain links TRBV7-2 with TRBJ2-1; 9 nucleotides line up with TRBD2. V lost 1 base to trimming and J lost 2 bases; unmatched junction nucleotides: 3. Germline V gene data show CDR1 as SGHTA and CDR2 as FQGNSA. This CDR3 has 16 amino acids. This CDR3 is CASSLGGGRAYNEQFF. The CDR3 DNA sequence: TGTGCCAGCAGCTTAGGCGGCGGGAGGGCCTACAATGAGCAGTTCTTC.

This clonotype has more than one count but fewer than ten. The chain joins TRBV20-1 to TRBJ2-3, with 8 bases aligning to TRBD1. The CDR3 extends over 14 amino acids. The germline gives CDR1 DFQATT, CDR2 SNEGSKA (reference sequence). The V and J ends lost 5 bases and 2 bases, in that order; junction bases with no gene match: 6. The CDR3 sequence: CSARGQGNTDTQYF. The CDR3 nucleotides are TGCAGTGCTCGTGGACAGGGAAACACAGATACGCAGTATTTT.

This clonotype was observed at least ten times. V is TRBV7-2 and J is TRBJ2-1, with unresolved D. V shed 1 base and J shed 9 bases, with 4 bases lying between them. From germline, CDR1 is SGHTA and CDR2 FQGNSA. The CDR3 runs to 11 residues. The CDR3 coding sequence is TGTGCCAGCAGCTTAGACGTTGAGCAGTTCTTC. Amino acid sequence: CASSLDVEQFF.

The chain employs TRBV6-5 and TRBJ2-7, with D possibly matching TRBD2 (7 bases). The V end was cut by 0 bases, the J end by 4 bases, with 16 bases between. Germline V gene sequence: CDR1 MNHEY, CDR2 SVGAGI. CDR3 length: 16 amino acids. The CDR3 DNA reads TGTGCCAGCAGTTACTCGGGTCGGGGGGCGGAGTACGAGCAGTACTTC. Residues: CASSYSGRGAEYEQYF.

This chain connects TRBV27 to TRBJ2-5, with a weak D call TRBD1 (5 bases). V lost 4 bases, J lost 5 bases, and 14 bases lay in between. CDR1 is MNHEY, CDR2 SMNVEV, per germline (reference sequence). This CDR3 has 14 residues. The CDR3 reads CASSSRRAAETQYF. The CDR3 coding sequence is TGTGCCAGCAGTTCCCGCAGGGCCGCGGAGACCCAGTACTTC.

This clonotype has ten or more counts. One end of the junction varies from germline; a read error may be responsible. This chain connects TRBV5-1 to TRBJ1-5; 7 nucleotides agree with TRBD1. CDR3 length: 13 amino acids. CDR1 and CDR2 (germline): SGHRS, YFSETQ. The CDR3 DNA follows: TGTGCCAGCAGCTTAGACAGGGATCAGCCCCAGCATTTT. Protein: CASSLDRDQPQHF.

This clonotype was seen a handful of times. The chain joins TRBV28 to TRBJ1-2; tentatively, D is TRBD1 (6 bases). Trimming pared 10 bases from V and 4 bases from J, leaving 10 bases between. The CDR3 extends over 11 amino acids. Germline V gives CDR1 MDHEN, CDR2 SYDVKM. The CDR3 protein is CATRGAYGYTF. Written as DNA, the CDR3 is TGTGCCACGAGGGGGGCCTATGGCTACACCTTC.

The sample holds a few counts of this clonotype. The J gene is TRBJ2-7, the V gene TRBV29-1, with TRBD2 identical over 10 bases. V trimming: 4 bases; J trimming: 2 bases; junction bases outside the gene matches: 17. The V gene's germline CDR1 is SQVTM and CDR2 ANQGSEA. CDR3 length: 18 residues. DNA for the CDR3: TGCAGCGTTGCGCTAAGGGGTAGCGGGAGGTTCCGGGCCTACGAGCAGTACTTC. As protein: CSVALRGSGRFRAYEQYF.

This clonotype was counted a few times. This chain links TRBV5-1 with TRBJ2-7; D unresolved. V was clipped by 5 bases and J by 2 bases, with 11 bases between them. The CDR3 covers 13 residues. From germline, CDR1 is SGHRS and CDR2 YFSETQ. CDR3 sequence: CASSVGKTYEQYF. The CDR3 nucleotides are TGCGCCAGCAGTGTAGGGAAGACCTACGAGCAGTACTTC.

The chain couples TRBV20-1 to TRBJ2-1; 7 positions match TRBD2. Germline V CDR1 and CDR2: DFQATT, SNEGSKA (reference sequence). The V and J ends lost 3 bases and 8 bases, in that order; junction bases with no gene match: 13. The CDR3 contains 15 residues. CDR3 protein: CSASVRLAMGYEQFF. The CDR3 bases are TGCAGTGCTAGCGTCCGACTAGCAATGGGCTATGAGCAGTTCTTC.

This clonotype was seen repeatedly, ten times or more. J is TRBJ2-2 and V is TRBV12-3 or TRBV12-4; D is undetermined. The CDR3 has 11 amino acids. The V and J ends lost 6 bases and 5 bases respectively, with 4 bases between them. CDR3 in amino acids: CASSTTGELFF. CDR3 bases: TGTGCCAGCAGCACGACCGGGGAGCTGTTTTTT.

V gene TRBV11-2 combines with J gene TRBJ2-1, with 7 bases aligning to TRBD1. This CDR3 spans 13 amino acids. The germline V gene has CDR1 SGHAT and CDR2 FQNNGV. Germline trimming cut 5 bases from V and 8 bases from J; bases unmatched to any gene: 6. CDR3 coding DNA: TGTGCCAGCAGCCTCTACAGGGGTGATGAGCAGTTCTTC. This codes for CASSLYRGDEQFF.

This clonotype was seen a handful of times. This chain connects TRBV5-6 to TRBJ2-5; TRBD2 matches at 7 bases. V was pared by 2 bases and J by 5 bases, with 12 bases of the junction left unmatched. CDR1 is SGHDT, CDR2 YYEEEE, per germline. This CDR3 region has 16 residues. This CDR3 reads CASSFDARLARETQYF. The CDR3 DNA reads TGTGCCAGCAGCTTTGATGCCAGACTAGCCCGGGAGACCCAGTACTTC.

This clonotype was observed a few times. The chain joins TRBV6-2 or TRBV6-3 to TRBJ1-6; D is uncertain. V lost 7 bases, J lost 10 bases, and 14 bases lay in between. Germline lookup yields CDR1 MNHEY and CDR2 SVGEGT. The CDR3 totals 13 residues. The CDR3 region is CASILGPFSPLHF. CDR3 DNA sequence: TGTGCCAGCATCCTCGGGCCCTTCTCACCCCTCCACTTT.